The next 25 T cell receptor beta chains were all read from a single sample in a study of blood T cell repertoires in COVID-19. Clones were sequenced by immunoSEQ multiplex PCR, and TCRdb holds only the in-frame ones, with some missing. The sample lists 87,000 or so clones, 80% to 95% occurring once. The sample taken for sequencing was peripheral blood. The receptors here all came from a young man with COVID-19, enrolled during active disease.

The chain links TRBV7-8 to TRBJ1-6; D gene ambiguous. The V gene's germline CDR1 is SGHVS and CDR2 FQNEAQ. The CDR3 contains 15 residues. The V end was cut by 5 bases, the J end by 6 bases, with 14 bases between. The CDR3 region is CASSPTENINSPLHF. The CDR3 DNA follows: TGTGCCAGCAGCCCCACAGAGAACATTAATTCACCCCTCCACTTT.

The V gene is TRBV7-2, the J gene TRBJ2-4; D is ambiguous. The CDR3 sequence is 16 residues long. V was trimmed by 4 bases and J by 1 base, leaving 14 bases between them. The germline gives CDR1 SGHTA, CDR2 FQGNSA. The CDR3 region is CASSSAVSTAKNIQYF. The CDR3 nucleotides are TGTGCCAGCAGCTCCGCGGTGTCAACGGCCAAAAACATTCAGTACTTC.

CDR3 loop: CASSSSLPYEQYF. In nucleotides, the CDR3 is TGTGCCAGCAGTTCCTCCCTCCCCTACGAGCAGTACTTC. The V and J genes are TRBV6-2 or TRBV6-3 and TRBJ2-7; D unclear. The V gene's germline CDR1 is MNHEY and CDR2 SVGEGT. Between the trimmed V and J ends, which lost 4 bases and 2 bases, there was a span of 9 bases. The CDR3 consists of 13 residues.

This clone appeared once. The chain uses TRBV29-1 and TRBJ1-2; 9 bases fit TRBD1. CDR1 is SQVTM and CDR2 is ANQGSEA in the germline V gene. CDR3 length: 14 residues. After removal of 4 bases from V and 4 bases from J, the junction contained 7 bases not matched to a gene. CDR3 region: CSVVVTGGRYGYTF. The CDR3, as DNA: TGCAGCGTTGTAGTCACAGGGGGCCGCTATGGCTACACCTTC.

This sequence joins TRBV9 and TRBJ2-2, with 8 bases aligning to TRBD2. J gave up 1 base and V 0 bases, and 2 bases lay outside the gene matches. The CDR3 runs to 16 residues. CDR1 SGDLS and CDR2 YYNGEE come from the germline V gene. The CDR3 reads CASSVALAGNTGELFF. CDR3 DNA sequence: TGTGCCAGCAGCGTAGCTCTAGCGGGGAACACCGGGGAGCTGTTTTTT.

V usage is TRBV27 and J usage is TRBJ2-2, with D maybe TRBD2 (5 bases). The CDR3 sequence is 13 residues long. Germline V CDR1 and CDR2: MNHEY, SMNVEV (reference sequence). The V gene lost 4 bases and the J gene lost 6 bases, with 9 bases spanning the gap. The CDR3 nucleotides read TGTGCCAGCAGTTCCCGGGGTCCCGGGGAGCTGTTTTTT. Residues: CASSSRGPGELFF.

This chain connects TRBV6-2 or TRBV6-3 to TRBJ2-1; 8 bases match TRBD2. V lost 6 bases, J lost 3 bases, and 10 bases stayed unmatched. This CDR3 contains 16 residues. Germline values: CDR1 MNHEY, CDR2 SVGEGT. The CDR3 sequence: CASSPTSSGHYNEQFF. The CDR3 DNA sequence: TGTGCCAGCAGCCCTACCTCTAGCGGGCACTACAATGAGCAGTTCTTC.

V usage is TRBV19 and J usage is TRBJ1-5; the match to TRBD1 covers 8 bases. J lost 0 bases, V lost 4 bases, and 5 bases had no gene match. The CDR3 has 16 amino acids. Germline V gives CDR1 LNHDA, CDR2 SQIVND (reference sequence). The CDR3: CASSTTGGYSNQPQHF. As DNA, the CDR3 is TGTGCCAGTAGTACAACAGGGGGATATAGCAATCAGCCCCAGCATTTT. Filled out from reference TRBV19 and TRBJ1-5, the complete variable domain reads DGGITQSPKYLFRKEGQNVTLSCEQNLNHDAMYWYRQDPGQGLRLIYYSQIVNDFQKGDIAEGYSVSREKKESFPLTVTSAQKNPTAFYLCASSTTGGYSNQPQHFGDGTRLSIL.

The V and J genes are TRBV9 and TRBJ2-1, with 8 bases lining up with TRBD2. The V and J ends lost 0 bases and 1 base, in that order; junction bases with no gene match: 6. Per germline, CDR1 SGDLS and CDR2 YYNGEE. There are 17 residues in the CDR3. CDR3: CASSVVSLAGSYNEQFF. CDR3 nucleotides: TGTGCCAGCAGCGTAGTGTCCCTAGCGGGTTCCTACAATGAGCAGTTCTTC.

This sequence joins TRBV5-8 and TRBJ2-3, with 13 bases identical to TRBD2. Losses at the gene ends were 4 bases for V and 3 bases for J; bases not matched to a gene: 11. Germline loops: CDR1 SGHTS, CDR2 YDEGEE. CDR3 length: 18 amino acids. In DNA, the CDR3 is TGTGCCAGCAGCCTGGGACTAGCGGGGCCCGAGGTAACAGATACGCAGTATTTT. This encodes CASSLGLAGPEVTDTQYF.

CDR3 region: CASSFSDRGYEQYF. For the CDR3, the DNA is TGTGCCAGCAGTTTTTCGGACAGGGGCTACGAGCAGTACTTC. This chain joins TRBV27 and TRBJ2-7; 9 bases are a match to TRBD1. CDR3 length equals 14 residues. From germline, CDR1 is MNHEY and CDR2 SMNVEV (reference sequence). J was trimmed by 3 bases and V by 3 bases; bases with no gene match: 3.

The genes are TRBV2 and TRBJ1-1, with D maybe TRBD1 (6 bases). This CDR3 is built from 16 residues. The germline gives CDR1 SNHLY, CDR2 FYNNEI. Trimming took 2 bases from V and 7 from J, leaving 20 bases between them. The DNA for the CDR3 is TGTGCCAGCAGTGAAAGCCTGGCAGGGTGGGGGCATGAAGCTTTCTTT. The encoded protein is CASSESLAGWGHEAFF.

The chain recombines TRBV5-8 with TRBJ2-7; D is possibly TRBD2 (5 bases). Germline V gene sequence: CDR1 SGHTS, CDR2 YDEGEE. The CDR3 has 16 amino acids. Trimming took off 2 bases at V and 3 bases at J, with 18 bases between the two ends. The CDR3 loop is CASSLDYSKVHYEQYF. CDR3 in DNA: TGTGCCAGCAGCTTAGACTACAGCAAAGTACACTACGAGCAGTACTTC.

This chain uses TRBV5-4 with TRBJ1-1; 8 bases map to TRBD1. Germline CDR1 SGHNT, CDR2 YYREEE (reference sequence). V lost 4 bases, J lost 1 base, and 6 bases stayed unmatched. This CDR3 has 15 residues. The CDR3 spells CASSDRDRSNTEAFF. CDR3 coding DNA: TGTGCCAGCAGCGACCGGGACAGGTCGAACACTGAAGCTTTCTTT.

The gene calls are TRBV24-1 and TRBJ2-2; 8 bases line up with TRBD1. Germline CDR1 KGHDR, CDR2 SFDVKD. The CDR3 is 16 residues long. V dropped 2 bases and J dropped 2; count of bases not matched to a gene: 3. The CDR3 coding sequence is TGTGCCACCAGTGATTACAGGGGGGCTAACACCGGGGAGCTGTTTTTT. It specifies CATSDYRGANTGELFF.

The J gene is TRBJ1-2, the V gene TRBV7-2; TRBD1 might be the D (5 bases). Germline CDR1 and CDR2: SGHTA and FQGNSA. V lost 5 bases, J lost 0 bases, and 13 bases lay in between. The CDR3 has 15 residues. CDR3: CASSPRVPANYGYTF. The CDR3 nucleotides read TGTGCCAGCAGCCCCAGGGTGCCAGCTAACTATGGCTACACCTTC.

This clone occurred once. The V gene is TRBV10-3, the J gene TRBJ2-7; TRBD2 is a possible D gene (5 bases). CDR3 length: 14 residues. The germline gives CDR1 ENHRY, CDR2 SYGVKD. V shed 3 bases and J shed 9 bases, with 18 bases lying between them. CDR3: CAISDTSGGLGQYF. CDR3 in DNA: TGTGCCATCAGTGACACATCGGGCGGGTTGGGGCAGTACTTC.

The chain couples TRBV7-2 to TRBJ2-2, with a weak D call TRBD2 (7 bases). Trimming took 7 bases from V and 6 from J, leaving 21 bases between them. Germline V gene lookup returns CDR1 SGHTA and CDR2 FQGNSA. CDR3 length: 16 amino acids. The CDR3 DNA follows: TGTGCCAGCAACTCCGCCCGGGGGGCGATGGCCGGGGAGCTGTTTTTT. Protein sequence: CASNSARGAMAGELFF.

CDR3 in amino acids: CASSMGRGITGNTIYF. For the CDR3, the DNA is TGTGCCAGTAGTATGGGCAGGGGGATTACTGGAAACACCATATATTTT. J is TRBJ1-3 and V is TRBV19, with 7 bases that match TRBD1. The length of the CDR3 is 16 residues. Trimming took 3 bases from V and 2 from J; bases not matched to a gene: 7. Germline lookup yields CDR1 LNHDA and CDR2 SQIVND (reference sequence).

V gene TRBV27 combines with J gene TRBJ2-7, with 9 bases fitting TRBD1. Germline V gene lookup returns CDR1 MNHEY and CDR2 SMNVEV (reference sequence). This CDR3 comprises 15 residues. With V trimmed by 6 bases and J by 5 bases, 11 bases remained unmatched. The CDR3 DNA sequence: TGTGCCAGCAGCAGCCCCGGGACAGGGTTCCACGAGCAGTACTTC. The encoded protein is CASSSPGTGFHEQYF.

V and J are TRBV4-3 and TRBJ2-7; 12 nucleotides agree with TRBD1. J lost 2 bases, V lost 1 base, and 0 bases had no gene match. This CDR3 contains 15 residues. The germline V gene has CDR1 LGHNA and CDR2 YSLEER. DNA of the CDR3: TGCGCCAGCAGCCAAGGGGACAGGGGGCCCTACGAGCAGTACTTC. Translation: CASSQGDRGPYEQYF.

V and J are TRBV10-3 and TRBJ1-6, with D perhaps TRBD1 (5 bases). Trimming removed 2 bases from V and 5 bases from J, with 10 bases in between. CDR1 is ENHRY, CDR2 SYGVKD, per germline. The CDR3 runs 15 residues. The CDR3 region is CAISEGIGDNSPLHF. The CDR3, as DNA: TGTGCCATCAGTGAGGGAATAGGGGATAATTCACCCCTCCACTTT.

V is TRBV28 and J is TRBJ2-3; tentative D call: TRBD1 (6 bases). The germline V gene encodes CDR1 MDHEN and CDR2 SYDVKM. V lost 6 bases and J 0 bases, leaving 16 bases between the germline ends. CDR3 length equals 16 residues. CDR3 DNA sequence: TGTGCCAGCAGCCGCCCGGACAGAGCTAGCACAGATACGCAGTATTTT. Translated: CASSRPDRASTDTQYF. The full variable domain, completed using reference TRBV28 and TRBJ2-3, is DVKVTQSSRYLVKRTGEKVFLECVQDMDHENMFWYRQDPGLGLRLIYFSYDVKMKEKGDIPEGYSVSREKKERFSLILESASTNQTSMYLCASSRPDRASTDTQYFGPGTRLTVL.

The CDR3 spells CASSLGGRRIYEQYF. As DNA, the CDR3 is TGTGCCAGCAGCTTAGGCGGGAGGAGGATCTACGAGCAGTACTTC. This chain links TRBV7-3 with TRBJ2-7; 8 positions match TRBD2. J gave up 3 bases and V 2 bases, and 6 bases lay outside the gene matches. The CDR3 extends over 15 amino acids. Germline CDR1 and CDR2: SGHTA and FQGTGA. The full variable domain, rest sourced from reference TRBV7-3 and TRBJ2-7, is GAGVSQTPSNKVTEKGKYVELRCDPISGHTALYWYRQSLGQGPEFLIYFQGTGAADDSGLPNDRFFAVRPEGSVSTLKIQRTERGDSAVYLCASSLGGRRIYEQYFGPGTRLTVT.

The rearrangement joins TRBV15 to TRBJ2-7; D may be TRBD2 (5 bases). Trimming took off 1 base at V and 5 bases at J, with 12 bases between the two ends. The CDR3 is 14 residues long. Germline-derived CDR1 and CDR2 are LNHNV and YYDKDF (reference sequence). The CDR3 region is CATSRVRVGNEQYF. The CDR3 region has the DNA TGTGCCACCAGCAGAGTGAGGGTTGGAAACGAGCAGTACTTC. The full variable domain, with the rest looked up from reference TRBV15 and TRBJ2-7, is DAMVIQNPRYQVTQFGKPVTLSCSQTLNHNVMYWYQQKSSQAPKLLFHYYDKDFNNEADTPDNFQSRRPNTSFCFLDIRSPGLGDTAMYLCATSRVRVGNEQYFGPGTRLTVT.